These 12 T cell receptor beta chains came from one sample sequenced in a study of molecular identifiers for immune sequencing clone quantification. TCRdb passed the PCR reads through MiXCR, listing each CDR3 protein once. The sample includes about 510,000 distinct CDR3 sequences, around 23% of them seen just once. The specimen sequenced was naive CD8+ T cells from blood, with Jurkat cell RNA spiked in. Subset reported: FACS-sorted CD8+CD4-CCR7+CD45RA+ naive T cells. All receptors come from a human donor in good health. Some libraries in this study had Jurkat cell RNA spiked in.

This chain joins TRBV4-3 and TRBJ1-2; unclear D gene. The V gene's germline CDR1 is LGHNA and CDR2 YSLEER. With 6 bases removed from V and 0 bases from J, the gap between germline ends came to 11 bases. This CDR3 contains 14 residues. CDR3 amino acids: CASRRDKSNYGYTF. The CDR3 DNA sequence: TGCGCCAGCAGACGAGACAAATCTAACTATGGCTACACCTTC.

This clonotype appeared many times. The chain couples TRBV5-1 to TRBJ1-1, with D tentatively TRBD1 (6 bases). Germline loops: CDR1 SGHRS, CDR2 YFSETQ. Trimming took off 2 bases at V and 11 bases at J, with 10 bases between the two ends. The CDR3 runs 11 residues. The CDR3 here is CASSFGTQAFF. The CDR3 DNA reads TGCGCCAGCAGCTTTGGGACACAGGCTTTCTTT.

The rearrangement links TRBV29-1 to TRBJ2-5, with D tentatively TRBD2 (7 bases). The V end was cut by 1 base, the J end by 5 bases, with 17 bases between. The CDR3 is 15 residues long. Germline V gene lookup returns CDR1 SQVTM and CDR2 ANQGSEA. In DNA, the CDR3 is TGCAGCGTTGAAGGGGAGGGACACCAAGGGGAGACCCAGTACTTC. This sequence encodes CSVEGEGHQGETQYF.

This clonotype was seen a few times. V is TRBV27 and J is TRBJ2-3, with a possible D match to TRBD1 (5 bases). CDR1 and CDR2 from the germline V gene are MNHEY and SMNVEV (reference sequence). The CDR3 loop spans 15 amino acids. V was pared by 2 bases and J by 2 bases, with 11 bases between. The DNA for the CDR3 is TGTGCCAGCAGTTTAGTCAGGGAATACACAGATACGCAGTATTTT. It is translated as CASSLVREYTDTQYF.

The CDR3 bases are TGCGCCAGCAGCCAAGATCGCCCAGGGATATACGAGCAGTACTTC. It yields the protein CASSQDRPGIYEQYF. The chain couples TRBV4-3 to TRBJ2-7; tentative D call: TRBD1 (5 bases). The CDR3 spans 15 residues. Trimming stripped 0 bases from V and 4 bases from J, with 13 bases between. Germline values: CDR1 LGHNA, CDR2 YSLEER.

The table lists this clonotype with a few counts. V gene TRBV4-2 combines with J gene TRBJ1-2; 7 bases fit TRBD1. With V trimmed by 2 bases and J by 2 bases, 2 bases remained unmatched. The CDR3 is 14 residues long. CDR1 and CDR2 (germline): LGHNA, YNFKEQ. The CDR3, as DNA: TGTGCCAGCAGCCAACTGACAGGGAACTATGGCTACACCTTC. Amino acid sequence: CASSQLTGNYGYTF.

This clonotype was counted only a few times. V and J are TRBV7-6 and TRBJ2-3; tentatively, D is TRBD1 or TRBD2 (6 bases each). Germline V gene sequence: CDR1 SGHVS, CDR2 FNYEAQ. Deletions cut 3 bases from V and 2 bases from J, with 12 bases between. The CDR3 extends over 15 amino acids. The CDR3 here is CASSFLGGYTDTQYF. The CDR3 DNA is TGTGCCAGCAGCTTCCTCGGGGGCTACACAGATACGCAGTATTTT.

This clonotype was seen only a few times. The chain carries TRBV27 and TRBJ2-1; 11 bases map to TRBD2. Germline trimming cut 3 bases from V and 5 bases from J; bases unmatched to any gene: 15. This CDR3 contains 19 residues. Germline lookup yields CDR1 MNHEY and CDR2 SMNVEV (reference sequence). CDR3 DNA sequence: TGTGCCAGCAGTTTTACACTAGCGGGAGAGGCCCCCCTTAACAATGAGCAGTTCTTC. Protein product: CASSFTLAGEAPLNNEQFF.

This clonotype was picked up many times. This chain joins TRBV7-9 and TRBJ2-7, with D maybe TRBD2 (6 bases). The CDR3 contains 13 residues. From germline, CDR1 is SEHNR and CDR2 FQNEAQ (reference sequence). The ends were cut back, 5 bases at V and 5 bases at J, with 13 bases in the middle. CDR3 bases: TGTGCCAGCAGCCCGCGGGGTAGGAACGAGCAGTACTTC. Encoded protein: CASSPRGRNEQYF.

This clonotype was detected ten times or more. The gene calls are TRBV2 and TRBJ1-2, with 9 bases matching TRBD1. CDR1 and CDR2 from the germline V gene are SNHLY and FYNNEI. V lost 4 bases, J lost 2 bases, and 14 bases stayed unmatched. This CDR3 has 18 residues. Written as DNA, the CDR3 is TGTGCCAGCAGTGTTTCCGTCCCCGAGACAGGGGGGAACTATGGCTACACCTTC. This translates into CASSVSVPETGGNYGYTF.

A word on this clonotype: A read error is possible here, since a much larger clone lies one base away. The chain employs TRBV29-1 and TRBJ2-3; tentative D call: TRBD2 (7 bases). V lost 6 bases and J 3 bases, leaving 19 bases between the germline ends. From germline, CDR1 is SQVTM and CDR2 ANQGSEA. CDR3 size: 15 residues. CDR3 in amino acids: CSVRTRGAGTDTQYF. The CDR3 nucleotides read TGCAGCGTCCGAACCCGGGGGGCCGGAACAGATACGCAGTATTTT.

The chain carries TRBV4-1 and TRBJ1-4; D unresolved. V dropped 0 bases and J dropped 0 bases, with 8 bases sitting between them. In germline, CDR1 is MGHRA, CDR2 YSYEKL. The CDR3 is 16 amino acids. CDR3 residues: CASSQDPATTNEKLFF. DNA of the CDR3: TGCGCCAGCAGCCAAGACCCGGCGACAACTAATGAAAAACTGTTTTTT.